This entry describes one TCR beta chain. Its antigen is as yet unknown. Mismatch with germline at one junction end may stem from a read error. The data derive from a study of identical twins. The CDR3 totals 15 residues. Germline loops: CDR1 WNHNN, CDR2 SYGVQD (reference sequence). Every sampled donor was Caucasian and healthy. Study-level findings and limits: With beta out-of-frame sequences, excess sharing by twins was weaker. Monozygotic twin pairs showed more out-of-frame TCR alpha sharing than models estimated.

cDNA carried unique molecular identifiers, and a universal primer site was added by template switching. TCRdb reanalysed the 5' RACE reads using MiXCR and keeps one entry per CDR3 protein. This sample yields 1.5 million to 2 million distinct CDR3 sequences, of which under 35% are seen a single time; 0.27% belongs to the top ten. Sequenced sample: cord blood. The chain joins TRBV10-1 to TRBJ2-1; D is tentatively TRBD1 or TRBD2 (6 bases each). The origin of this receptor is a newborn girl in good health. The CDR3 sequence is CASSEIGGPYSEQFF. The CDR3 DNA sequence: TGCGCCAGCAGTGAGATAGGGGGGCCCTACAGTGAGCAGTTCTTC.